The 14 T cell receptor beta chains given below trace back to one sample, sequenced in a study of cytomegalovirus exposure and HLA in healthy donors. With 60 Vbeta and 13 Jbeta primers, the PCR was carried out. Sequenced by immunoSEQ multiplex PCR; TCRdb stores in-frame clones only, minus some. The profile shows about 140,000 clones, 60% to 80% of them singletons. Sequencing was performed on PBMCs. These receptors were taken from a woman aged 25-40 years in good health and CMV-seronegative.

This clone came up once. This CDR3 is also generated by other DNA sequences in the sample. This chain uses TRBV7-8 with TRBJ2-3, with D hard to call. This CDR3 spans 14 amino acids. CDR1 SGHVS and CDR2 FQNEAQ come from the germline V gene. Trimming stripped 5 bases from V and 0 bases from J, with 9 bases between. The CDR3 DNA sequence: TGTGCCAGCAGCCTAGGTATGAGCACAGATACGCAGTATTTT. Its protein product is CASSLGMSTDTQYF.

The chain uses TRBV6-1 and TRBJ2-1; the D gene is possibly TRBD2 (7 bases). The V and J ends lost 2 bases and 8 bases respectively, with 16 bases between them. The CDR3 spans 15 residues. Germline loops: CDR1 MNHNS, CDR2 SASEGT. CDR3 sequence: CASSENGGGPYEQFF. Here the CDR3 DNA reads TGTGCCAGCAGTGAAAATGGGGGGGGGCCTTATGAGCAGTTCTTC.

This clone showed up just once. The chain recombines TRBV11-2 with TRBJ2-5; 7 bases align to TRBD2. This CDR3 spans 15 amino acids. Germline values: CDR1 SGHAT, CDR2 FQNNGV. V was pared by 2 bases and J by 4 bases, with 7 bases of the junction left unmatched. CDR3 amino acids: CASSLPGLFRETQYF. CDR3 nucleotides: TGTGCCAGCAGCTTACCGGGACTATTTCGAGAGACCCAGTACTTC.

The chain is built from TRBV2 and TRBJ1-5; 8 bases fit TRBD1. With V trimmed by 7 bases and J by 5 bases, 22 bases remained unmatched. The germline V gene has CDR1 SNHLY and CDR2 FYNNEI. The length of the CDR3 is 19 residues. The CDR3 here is CASNRHRRVGQGKDQPQHF. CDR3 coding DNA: TGTGCCAGCAATCGCCATCGGAGGGTTGGACAGGGAAAGGATCAGCCCCAGCATTTT.

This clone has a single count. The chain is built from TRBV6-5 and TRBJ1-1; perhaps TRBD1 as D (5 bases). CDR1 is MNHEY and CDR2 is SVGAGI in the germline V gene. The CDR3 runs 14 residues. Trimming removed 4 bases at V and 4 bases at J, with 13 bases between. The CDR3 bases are TGTGCCAGCAGTTCTGGCAGGGAAGGCACTGAAGCTTTCTTT. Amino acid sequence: CASSSGREGTEAFF.

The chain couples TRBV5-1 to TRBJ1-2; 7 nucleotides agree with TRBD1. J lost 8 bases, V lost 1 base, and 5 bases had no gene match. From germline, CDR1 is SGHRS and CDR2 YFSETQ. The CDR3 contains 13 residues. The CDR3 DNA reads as TGCGCCAGCAGCTTGAACAGGGGCAGAGGCTACACCTTC. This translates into CASSLNRGRGYTF.

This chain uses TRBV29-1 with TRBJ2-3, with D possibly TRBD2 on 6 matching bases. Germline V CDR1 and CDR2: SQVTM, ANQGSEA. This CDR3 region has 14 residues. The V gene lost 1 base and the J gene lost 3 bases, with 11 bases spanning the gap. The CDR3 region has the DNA TGCAGCGTTGAAGGAGGGAGGCGGACAGATACGCAGTATTTT. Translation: CSVEGGRRTDTQYF.

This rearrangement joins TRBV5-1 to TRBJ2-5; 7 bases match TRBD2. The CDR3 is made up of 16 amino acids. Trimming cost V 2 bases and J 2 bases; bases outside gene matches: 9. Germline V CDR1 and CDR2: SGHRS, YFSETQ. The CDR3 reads CASSFSSGGRQETQYF. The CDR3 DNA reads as TGCGCCAGCAGCTTCTCTTCGGGAGGCCGACAAGAGACCCAGTACTTC. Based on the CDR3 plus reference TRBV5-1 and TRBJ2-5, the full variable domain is KAGVTQTPRYLIKTRGQQVTLSCSPISGHRSVSWYQQTPGQGLQFLFEYFSETQRNKGNFPGRFSGRQFSNSRSEMNVSTLELGDSALYLCASSFSSGGRQETQYFGPGTRLLVL.

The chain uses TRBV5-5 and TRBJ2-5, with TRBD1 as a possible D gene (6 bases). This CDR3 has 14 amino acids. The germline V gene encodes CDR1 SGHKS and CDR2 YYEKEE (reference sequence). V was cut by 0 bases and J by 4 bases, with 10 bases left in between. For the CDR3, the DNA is TGTGCCAGCAGCTTGGGGCAGGGGAGAGAGACCCAGTACTTC. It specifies CASSLGQGRETQYF.

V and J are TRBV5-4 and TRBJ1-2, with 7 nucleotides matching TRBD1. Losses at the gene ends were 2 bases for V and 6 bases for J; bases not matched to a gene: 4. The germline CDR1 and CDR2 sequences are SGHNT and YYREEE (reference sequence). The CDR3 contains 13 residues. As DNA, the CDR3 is TGTGCCAGCAGCTTCGACAGGGATAATGGCTACACCTTC. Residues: CASSFDRDNGYTF.

The CDR3 sequence: CAISAVTGDNEQFF. In DNA, the CDR3 is TGTGCCATCAGTGCCGTTACAGGGGACAATGAGCAGTTCTTC. This rearrangement joins TRBV10-3 to TRBJ2-1, with 7 bases matching TRBD1. V was pared by 4 bases and J by 5 bases, with 5 bases of the junction left unmatched. The CDR3 sequence is 14 residues long. CDR1 is ENHRY and CDR2 is SYGVKD in the germline V gene.

CDR3 region: CASSPDPTVSGNTIYF. Written as DNA, the CDR3 is TGTGCCAGCAGCCCCGACCCGACAGTTTCTGGAAACACCATATATTTT. The V and J genes are TRBV5-5 and TRBJ1-3, with D perhaps TRBD1 (5 bases). The CDR3 is 16 residues long. Germline V lookup: CDR1 SGHKS, CDR2 YYEKEE (reference sequence). V lost 4 bases and J 1 base, leaving 15 bases between the germline ends.

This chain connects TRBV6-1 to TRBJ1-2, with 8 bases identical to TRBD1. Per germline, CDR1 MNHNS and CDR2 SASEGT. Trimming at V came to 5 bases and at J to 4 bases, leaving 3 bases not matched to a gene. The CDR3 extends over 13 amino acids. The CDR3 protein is CASSQGQGYGYTF. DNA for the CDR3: TGTGCCAGCAGTCAAGGACAGGGCTATGGCTACACCTTC.

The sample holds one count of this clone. CDR3 region: CASSRSRTGNSNQPQHF. The CDR3 bases are TGTGCCAGCAGCCGTTCTCGAACAGGGAATAGCAATCAGCCCCAGCATTTT. This chain joins TRBV2 and TRBJ1-5; perhaps TRBD1 as D (6 bases). Trimming removed 6 bases from V and 0 bases from J, with 18 bases in between. The CDR3 runs to 17 residues. Per germline, CDR1 SNHLY and CDR2 FYNNEI.